Listed below are T cell receptor beta chains from one sample, sequenced in a study of blood T cell repertoires in COVID-19. The repertoire was sequenced with immunoSEQ multiplex PCR; TCRdb's copy has only in-frame clones and lacks some. Among over 250,000 clones, around 80% were seen once, and the ten largest hold roughly 4%. Sequenced sample: PBMCs or T cells enriched from blood (not recorded which). The receptors stem from a man under 40 with acute COVID-19. CDR3s include the opening cysteine and the closing phenylalanine or tryptophan. A D gene is named only where the DNA matches it firmly. For some rows the clone size is stated as once, few or many, or as a class when expanded; others skip it.

NA TRBJ1-2 TRBV6-5 TRBD1 TGTGCCAGCAGGCCGACAGGGAGTAACTATGGCTACACCTTC CASRPTGSNYGYTF
once TRBJ1-6 TRBV27 NA TGTGCCAGCAGTTTAGCGGGTTCACCCCTCCACTTT CASSLAGSPLHF
NA TRBJ1-5 TRBV5-4 TRBD1 TGTGCCAGCAGCGCGGACAGGGATCCGCCCCAGCATTTT CASSADRDPPQHF
NA TRBJ1-3 TRBV5-5 TRBD1 TGTGCCAGCAGCCATCAGGGGGACACCATATATTTT CASSHQGDTIYF
NA TRBJ2-3 TRBV28 NA TGTGCCAGCAGTTTACACCCAGGGGCTATTGAGCGTACGCAGTATTTT CASSLHPGAIERTQYF
NA TRBJ2-3 TRBV5-4 TRBD2 TGTGCCAGCAGCGTAAAGGGACTAGCGGCAGATACGCAGTATTTT CASSVKGLAADTQYF
NA TRBJ1-5 TRBV4-1 NA TGCGCCAGCAGCCACCCACCAGGCAATCAGCCCCAGCATTTT CASSHPPGNQPQHF
NA TRBJ2-1 TRBV15 TRBD1 TGTGCCACCAGCAGAAGGGGACAGGGCCAGAATGAGCAGTTCTTC CATSRRGQGQNEQFF
NA TRBJ2-1 TRBV24-1 TRBD1 TGTGCCACCGGAACTACAGGGGGCGCGCTCCATGAGCAGTTCTTC CATGTTGGALHEQFF
NA TRBJ2-1 TRBV20-1 TRBD2 TGCAGTGCTAGTATGTTAGCGGGCCTTGAGCAGTTCTTC CSASMLAGLEQFF
NA TRBJ1-1 TRBV5-5 NA TGTGCCAGCAGCTTGGGGGCAGGGCACACTGAAGCTTTCTTT CASSLGAGHTEAFF
NA TRBJ2-1 TRBV30 TRBD2 TGTGCCTGGAGAGGACTAGTCTTTCTCAATGAGCAGTTCTTC CAWRGLVFLNEQFF
NA TRBJ1-1 TRBV15 NA TGTGCCACCAGCAGCAGGGAGGGAAAAGCTTTCTTT CATSSREGKAFF
NA TRBJ1-4 TRBV7-9 TRBD1 TGTGCCAGCAGCTCCGGGACAGGCAGTGAAAAACTGTTTTTT CASSSGTGSEKLFF
once TRBJ1-5 TRBV19 TRBD1 TGTGTTAAAAGACAGGGACGGGCCGGCAATCAGCCCCAGCATTTT CVKRQGRAGNQPQHF
NA TRBJ1-1 TRBV18 NA TGTGCCAGCTCACGCAAAACAGGGAAAACTGAAGCTTTCTTT CASSRKTGKTEAFF
NA TRBJ1-2 TRBV24-1 TRBD1 TGTGCCACCAGTGCCCCCGGGACAGGGGGTGGCTACACCTTC CATSAPGTGGGYTF
few TRBJ2-3 TRBV6-4 NA TGTGCCAGCAGTGACTCAGGGGAACTCCAACCGCAGTATTTT CASSDSGELQPQYF
NA TRBJ1-1 TRBV11-2 NA TGTGCCAGCAGCTTAGGGGTTGGGAGGGGGTCTGAAGCTTTCTTT CASSLGVGRGSEAFF